The clone carrying this T cell receptor beta chain was counted a few times. Assay: immunoSEQ multiplex PCR; the TCRdb copy retains only in-frame clones and omits some. Seen here are 7,500 to 9,500 clones, around 72% observed once, and the top ten hold around 40%. Over chemoradiotherapy, repertoires were sampled more than once. This sample is drawn from a study of chemoradiotherapy in HPV16-positive cancers. The clonotype comes from a human donor with HPV-associated anogenital cancer. Sequenced material: tumor tissue, taken from a patient who underwent chemoradiotherapy.

DNA of the CDR3: TGTGCCGTTAGGGCGGGACGCCGCACAGATACGCAGTATTTT. Translating gives CAVRAGRRTDTQYF. This chain joins TRBV2 and TRBJ2-3; a weak D match, TRBD2 (6 bases). Trimming cost V 11 bases and J 1 base, with 16 bases left between them. This CDR3 spans 14 amino acids. The germline gives CDR1 SNHLY, CDR2 FYNNEI.